The entry below gives a single T cell receptor (beta chain) sequence along with its context. The antigen is unknown. The entry originates in a study of T cell responses to AZD1222 COVID-19 vaccine. Overall study findings and caveats: Just a handful of AZD1222 recipients were seropositive at baseline. It should be noted that donors were predominantly white British and more often female, and clonal diversity was possibly underestimated. Spike-specific TCR breadth rose after two AZD1222 doses, and depth rose as well.

V was trimmed by 3 bases and J by 2 bases, leaving 11 bases between them. Germline CDR1 reads LNHDA; CDR2 reads SQIVND (reference sequence). The CDR3 sequence is 14 residues long. Libraries were prepared by immunoSEQ multiplex PCR; TCRdb keeps only in-frame clonotypes and omits some of them. The table has 95,000 to 110,000 clones, around 90% seen once; the top ten hold around 5.9%. The gene calls are TRBV19 and TRBJ2-7; D uncertain. Sequences were derived from peripheral blood, sampled 28 days after the second AZD1222 dose. This clonotype was obtained from an adult who received the AZD1222 COVID-19 vaccine. The CDR3, as DNA: TGTGCCAGTAGTATCGGCGTTGGGGCCTACGAGCAGTACTTC. Its translation is CASSIGVGAYEQYF.